These 24 T cell receptor beta chains were all obtained from the same sample, sequenced in a study of post-analysis software for immune sequencing data (dated by TCRdb to the mid-2010s). The research as a whole found: Significantly higher frequencies in patients than in controls were found for a handful of TRBV segments, including TRBV5-6, TRBV5-1 and TRBV20-1.

The library came from PCR. The listed sequencing device is Illumina HiSeq 2500. Unique molecular identifiers were incorporated into TCR beta cDNA libraries to reduce PCR and sequencing biases. TCRdb ran its own pipeline on the public reads, namely fastp trimming at Q25 and MiXCR clone calling, and kept in-frame beta chains. Identical CDR3 protein sequences are pooled into one entry, listed with their most common genes and DNA. This sample gives 380,000 or so distinct CDR3 sequences in total; roughly 38% of them show up just once. The biggest ten clones account for roughly 12% of the sample. Their cognate antigens are unknown. The sequencing input was blood. The receptor source for this set is a girl aged 5 to 17 with multiple sclerosis.

In this sample, this clonotype turned up many times. This chain uses TRBV29-1 with TRBJ2-1, with D unclear. V was shortened by 0 bases and J by 13 bases, with 7 bases between the two germline ends. Germline CDR1 SQVTM, CDR2 ANQGSEA. The CDR3 is 10 amino acids. CDR3 in amino acids: CSVEEIFQFF. CDR3 nucleotides: TGCAGCGTTGAAGAGATCTTCCAGTTCTTC.

CDR3 region: CSASGTELYSNQPQHF. CDR3 coding DNA: TGCAGTGCCAGCGGGACCGAACTGTATAGCAATCAGCCCCAGCATTTT. This chain joins TRBV20-1 and TRBJ1-5; D possibly corresponds to TRBD1 (5 bases). The germline CDR1 and CDR2 sequences are DFQATT and SNEGSKA (reference sequence). Trimming left V 6 bases short and J 0 bases short, with 18 bases between. The CDR3 has 16 amino acids.

This clonotype has more than one count but fewer than ten. This chain's CDR3 is CATSRATGMAQYF. The CDR3 nucleotides read TGTGCCACCAGCAGAGCTACAGGGATGGCCCAGTACTTC. J is TRBJ2-5 and V is TRBV15; D is possibly TRBD1 (6 bases). This CDR3 spans 13 amino acids. The germline V gene encodes CDR1 LNHNV and CDR2 YYDKDF (reference sequence). V shed 1 base and J shed 9 bases, with 12 bases lying between them.

The rearrangement joins TRBV7-3 to TRBJ2-3; the match to TRBD2 covers 8 bases. There are 18 residues in the CDR3. V shed 2 bases and J 3 bases; nucleotides not matched to a gene: 13. Germline lookup yields CDR1 SGHTA and CDR2 FQGTGA. This CDR3 reads CASSLFPGLDMETDTQYF. The DNA for the CDR3 is TGTGCCAGCAGCTTATTCCCGGGACTAGACATGGAAACAGATACGCAGTATTTT. Full variable domain (missing parts from reference TRBV7-3 and TRBJ2-3): GAGVSQTPSNKVTEKGKYVELRCDPISGHTALYWYRQSLGQGPEFLIYFQGTGAADDSGLPNDRFFAVRPEGSVSTLKIQRTERGDSAVYLCASSLFPGLDMETDTQYFGPGTRLTVL.

This clonotype was seen more than once but under ten times. The genes are TRBV6-1 and TRBJ2-5; 7 bases align to TRBD2. Germline V gene sequence: CDR1 MNHNS, CDR2 SASEGT. J was trimmed by 1 base and V by 2 bases; bases with no gene match: 4. This CDR3 is 15 amino acids long. The CDR3, as DNA: TGTGCCAGCAGTGAATGGGGAGGGCTCCAAGAGACCCAGTACTTC. Residues: CASSEWGGLQETQYF.

Turning to this clonotype: Compared with germline, one end of the junction differs, possibly owing to a read error. This chain joins TRBV3-1 and TRBJ1-6, with no clear D. This CDR3 is 17 amino acids long. Germline V CDR1 and CDR2: LGHDT, YNNKEL (reference sequence). The CDR3 is CASSQGVVGSYSSPLHF. CDR3 nucleotide sequence: TGTGCCAGCAGCCAAGGTGTCGTGGGGTCCTATAGTTCACCCCTCCACTTT.

There are many counts of this clonotype. The rearrangement uses TRBV10-3 and TRBJ2-3; no clear D gene. CDR1 ENHRY and CDR2 SYGVKD come from the germline V gene. CDR3 size: 17 residues. V lost 0 bases, J lost 1 base, and 14 bases lay in between. Here the CDR3 reads CAISESKLVDGTDTQYF. The DNA of the CDR3 is TGTGCCATCAGTGAGTCGAAATTGGTTGACGGCACAGATACGCAGTATTTT.

Many counts were recorded for this clonotype. The genes are TRBV7-8 and TRBJ2-3; 8 bases map to TRBD2. V lost 7 bases, J lost 2 bases, and 8 bases stayed unmatched. Germline CDR1 reads SGHVS; CDR2 reads FQNEAQ. The CDR3 consists of 15 residues. CDR3 sequence reads: CASTLAGGFTDTQYF. In DNA, the CDR3 is TGTGCCAGCACCCTGGCGGGGGGTTTCACAGATACGCAGTATTTT.

The sample holds a few counts of this clonotype. The chain uses TRBV12-3 or TRBV12-4 and TRBJ1-2; D unresolved. The CDR3 consists of 16 residues. V was trimmed by 3 bases and J by 0 bases, leaving 14 bases between them. The CDR3, as DNA: TGTGCCAGCAGTTTTGGGTGGGCCCGGGCTAACTATGGCTACACCTTC. This gives the protein CASSFGWARANYGYTF.

A few counts support this clonotype. The V and J genes are TRBV12-3 or TRBV12-4 and TRBJ2-1; 11 bases align to TRBD2. J lost 0 bases, V lost 0 bases, and 10 bases had no gene match. There are 20 residues in the CDR3. CDR3 residues: CASSLALGKGLAGSYNEQFF. In nucleotides, the CDR3 is TGTGCCAGCAGTTTAGCGCTGGGAAAAGGACTAGCGGGCTCCTACAATGAGCAGTTCTTC.

This clonotype was seen repeatedly, ten times or more. The V gene is TRBV4-1, the J gene TRBJ1-2; a possible D gene is TRBD1 (5 bases). Trimming pared 1 base from V and 3 bases from J, leaving 12 bases between. This CDR3 has 15 amino acids. In germline, CDR1 is MGHRA, CDR2 YSYEKL. The CDR3 loop is CASSQGGDKDYGYTF. Written as DNA, the CDR3 is TGCGCCAGCAGCCAAGGAGGGGATAAGGACTATGGCTACACCTTC.

The chain joins TRBV20-1 to TRBJ1-1; D remains ambiguous. Trimming removed 1 base from V and 2 bases from J, with 8 bases in between. This CDR3 is 13 amino acids long. CDR1 and CDR2 from the germline V gene are DFQATT and SNEGSKA (reference sequence). This chain's CDR3 is CSARVGSNTEAFF. The CDR3 nucleotides read TGCAGTGCTAGAGTAGGGTCCAACACTGAAGCTTTCTTT.

With respect to this clonotype: Given a much more abundant clone one base away, this may be a read error. The chain carries TRBV7-2 and TRBJ2-6; D gene unclear. The CDR3 totals 13 residues. Germline V gene lookup returns CDR1 SGHTA and CDR2 FQGNSA. The V and J ends lost 5 bases and 0 bases respectively, with 2 bases between them. In DNA form, the CDR3 reads TGTGCCAGCAGCGTCTCTGGGGCCAACGTCCTGACTTTC. Its protein is CASSVSGANVLTF. Full variable domain (remainder filled in from reference TRBV7-2 and TRBJ2-6): GAGVSQSPSNKVTEKGKDVELRCDPISGHTALYWYRQSLGQGLEFLIYFQGNSAPDKSGLPSDRFSAERTGGSVSTLTIQRTQQEDSAVYLCASSVSGANVLTFGAGSRLTVL.

This clonotype was observed a few times. This rearrangement joins TRBV7-2 to TRBJ1-2; D might be TRBD1 (5 bases). Deletions cut 2 bases from V and 6 bases from J, with 13 bases between. The CDR3 runs 14 residues. Germline V CDR1 and CDR2: SGHTA, FQGNSA. In DNA form, the CDR3 reads TGTGCCAGCAGCTTAATGGGTCTAGGGGATGGCTACACCTTC. Residues: CASSLMGLGDGYTF.

The V call is TRBV12-3 or TRBV12-4, the J call TRBJ2-4; 7 bases fit TRBD1. There are 12 residues in the CDR3. With V trimmed by 6 bases and J by 13 bases, 9 bases remained unmatched. The CDR3: CASRTQGTEQYF. CDR3 coding DNA: TGTGCCAGCAGAACACAGGGGACGGAGCAGTACTTC.

This clonotype was recorded a few times. CDR3 sequence reads: CASSVALRQGPDTQYF. DNA for the CDR3: TGTGCCAGCAGCGTAGCTCTCCGCCAGGGACCCGATACGCAGTATTTT. The chain has TRBV9 and TRBJ2-3; D assignment may be TRBD1 or TRBD2 (5 bases each). Between the trimmed V and J ends, which lost 0 bases and 6 bases, there was a span of 17 bases. Germline lookup yields CDR1 SGDLS and CDR2 YYNGEE. The CDR3 is made up of 16 amino acids. Looking up the rest from reference TRBV9 and TRBJ2-3 gives the full variable domain: DSGVTQTPKHLITATGQRVTLRCSPRSGDLSVYWYQQSLDQGLQFLIQYYNGEERAKGNILERFSAQQFPDLHSELNLSSLELGDSALYFCASSVALRQGPDTQYFGPGTRLTVL.

This clonotype was observed a few times. The chain recombines TRBV7-2 with TRBJ2-1; 11 bases are a match to TRBD1. After removal of 5 bases from V and 0 bases from J, the junction contained 6 bases not matched to a gene. The CDR3 runs to 17 residues. The germline V gene encodes CDR1 SGHTA and CDR2 FQGNSA. CDR3 nucleotide sequence: TGTGCCAGCAGCCCGGGACAGGGGGAGAGCTCCTACAATGAGCAGTTCTTC. Protein product: CASSPGQGESSYNEQFF.

V gene TRBV5-6 combines with J gene TRBJ1-2; TRBD1 matches 8 bases. Looked up from germline, CDR1 is SGHDT and CDR2 is YYEEEE. Trimming took 2 bases from V and 6 from J; bases not matched to a gene: 9. CDR3 size: 15 residues. CDR3 in amino acids: CASSFWAGGSHGYTF. In nucleotides, the CDR3 is TGTGCCAGCAGCTTTTGGGCAGGGGGCTCCCATGGCTACACCTTC.

Only a few counts were recorded for this clonotype. V and J are TRBV12-3 or TRBV12-4 and TRBJ1-2; tentative D call: TRBD1 (5 bases). Deletions cut 4 bases from V and 8 bases from J, with 17 bases between. The CDR3 has 14 residues. The CDR3 is CASSWGDFGVGYTF. The CDR3 nucleotides read TGTGCCAGCAGTTGGGGGGATTTTGGGGTCGGCTACACCTTC.

This clonotype was observed many times. The gene calls are TRBV12-3 or TRBV12-4 and TRBJ2-7; D possibly corresponds to TRBD2 (6 bases). The length of the CDR3 is 14 residues. V lost 4 bases, J lost 0 bases, and 10 bases lay in between. As DNA, the CDR3 is TGTGCCAGCAGTTCCCAGGGAGGCTCCTACGAGCAGTACTTC. Translation gives CASSSQGGSYEQYF.

This chain uses TRBV4-2 with TRBJ2-3; D uncertain. The CDR3 is 14 residues long. Trimming removed 1 base at V and 4 bases at J, with 9 bases between. CDR1 is LGHNA, CDR2 YNFKEQ, per germline. The CDR3 spells CASSQGDVADTQYF. The CDR3 DNA sequence: TGTGCCAGCAGCCAAGGGGATGTCGCAGATACGCAGTATTTT.

About this clonotype: The junction departs from the called germline gene at one end, perhaps through a read error. This sequence joins TRBV15 and TRBJ1-5; 9 nucleotides line up with TRBD1. The CDR3 runs 17 residues. CDR1 is LNHNV, CDR2 YYDKDF, per germline (reference sequence). In DNA, the CDR3 is TGTGCCACCGGCAGGGGACAGGGTCCTTATAGCAATCAGCCCCAGCATTTT. Its protein is CATGRGQGPYSNQPQHF.

This rearrangement joins TRBV2 to TRBJ2-7, with 12 bases lining up with TRBD1. The last part of the DNA fits TRBJ2-4 better; the J call may be wrong. Germline V CDR1 and CDR2: SNHLY, FYNNEI. This CDR3 comprises 16 residues. The DNA for the CDR3 is TGTGCCAGCAGATTATACCGGGACAGGGGGCGAAACATTCAGTACTTC. Its translation is CASRLYRDRGRNIQYF.

This chain connects TRBV12-5 to TRBJ1-4, with D perhaps TRBD1 (5 bases). CDR1 and CDR2 (germline): LGHNT, FRNRAP. V shed 1 base and J shed 5 bases, with 11 bases lying between them. The CDR3 is made up of 15 amino acids. CDR3 DNA sequence: TGTGCTAGTGGTTTGGGGGACCGCCGAAATGAAAAACTGTTTTTT. Residues: CASGLGDRRNEKLFF.